One and the same sample provided the 25 T cell receptor beta chains below, sequenced in a study of blood T cell repertoires in COVID-19. Using immunoSEQ multiplex PCR, the repertoire was profiled, and TCRdb retains in-frame clones only, with some absent. The data contain about 110,000 clones, about 75% of them seen just once; the ten biggest clones take up approximately 6.2%. The sample taken for sequencing was peripheral blood. These receptors all stem from a man older than 75 with acute or convalescent COVID-19.

The chain joins TRBV7-8 to TRBJ1-5; no firm D call. The V gene's germline CDR1 is SGHVS and CDR2 FQNEAQ. The V and J ends lost 0 bases and 11 bases respectively, with 11 bases between them. The CDR3 loop spans 13 amino acids. The CDR3 protein is CASSLAHYEAQHF. DNA for the CDR3: TGTGCCAGCAGCTTAGCTCATTACGAGGCCCAGCATTTT.

J is TRBJ1-1 and V is TRBV4-3; D unclear. This CDR3 has 14 residues. The V and J ends lost 0 bases and 4 bases respectively, with 9 bases between them. Per the germline V gene, CDR1 is LGHNA and CDR2 is YSLEER. CDR3 residues: CASSQEHSGTEAFF. CDR3 bases: TGCGCCAGCAGCCAAGAGCATTCGGGCACTGAAGCTTTCTTT.

This rearrangement joins TRBV5-6 to TRBJ2-1; no clear D gene. The CDR3 has 12 residues. From germline, CDR1 is SGHDT and CDR2 YYEEEE. Trimming removed 3 bases from V and 10 bases from J, with 11 bases in between. CDR3 coding DNA: TGTGCCAGCAGCTCCCGACTCGGGGAGCAGTTCTTC. Amino acid sequence: CASSSRLGEQFF.

The V call is TRBV7-3, the J call TRBJ2-7, with D uncertain. The CDR3 covers 13 residues. The germline V gene has CDR1 SGHTA and CDR2 FQGTGA. V lost 2 bases, J lost 6 bases, and 11 bases lay in between. This CDR3 is CASSLGQSFEQYF. DNA for the CDR3: TGTGCCAGCAGCTTAGGTCAGTCATTCGAGCAGTACTTC.

The chain carries TRBV2 and TRBJ2-7; TRBD2 is a possible D gene (6 bases). Deletions cut 7 bases from V and 5 bases from J, with 15 bases between. This CDR3 has 13 amino acids. Germline V gene data show CDR1 as SNHLY and CDR2 as FYNNEI. As DNA, the CDR3 is TGTGCCAGCACCGATTACGGGGGAGACGAGCAGTACTTC. The encoded protein is CASTDYGGDEQYF. Looking up the rest from reference TRBV2 and TRBJ2-7 gives the full variable domain: EPEVTQTPSHQVTQMGQEVILRCVPISNHLYFYWYRQILGQKVEFLVSFYNNEISEKSEIFDDQFSVERPDGSNFTLKIRSTKLEDSAMYFCASTDYGGDEQYFGPGTRLTVT.

This clone has only a few counts. This sequence joins TRBV3-1 (or the pseudogene TRBV3-2) and TRBJ2-2, with 11 bases lining up with TRBD2. The junction had 5 bases not matched to a gene; V was cut back by 3 bases and J by 2 bases. This CDR3 spans 17 amino acids. Germline V gene data show CDR1 as LGHDT and CDR2 as YNNKEL (reference sequence). The CDR3 region has the DNA TGTGCCAGCAGCCAGGAGGGACTAGCGGTAAACACCGGGGAGCTGTTTTTT. It codes for CASSQEGLAVNTGELFF.

This sequence joins TRBV15 and TRBJ2-7; a possible D gene is TRBD2 (5 bases). The CDR3 covers 15 residues. V lost 0 bases and J 1 base, leaving 10 bases between the germline ends. Looked up from germline, CDR1 is LNHNV and CDR2 is YYDKDF (reference sequence). CDR3 sequence (DNA): TGTGCCACCAGCAGAGAAGGGCGGGCTTCCTACGAGCAGTACTTC. Its translation is CATSREGRASYEQYF.

The chain is built from TRBV5-1 and TRBJ2-7; D gene uncertain. This CDR3 spans 13 amino acids. Trimming left V 0 bases short and J 4 bases short, with 8 bases between. CDR1 SGHRS and CDR2 YFSETQ come from the germline V gene. CDR3 sequence reads: CASSLDLVYEQYF. As DNA, the CDR3 is TGCGCCAGCAGCTTGGACCTAGTTTACGAGCAGTACTTC.

The rearrangement links TRBV6-5 to TRBJ2-5; TRBD1 agrees at 12 bases. Germline-derived CDR1 and CDR2 are MNHEY and SVGAGI. The CDR3 runs 16 residues. V shed 4 bases and J 6 bases; nucleotides not matched to a gene: 9. The DNA of the CDR3 is TGTGCCAGCAGTTCGGGCGGGACAGGGGGCGCGAAGACCCAGTACTTC. It yields the protein CASSSGGTGGAKTQYF.

The V and J genes are TRBV4-3 and TRBJ2-2; the D gene is possibly TRBD1 (5 bases). Germline V gives CDR1 LGHNA, CDR2 YSLEER. CDR3 length: 16 residues. V lost 1 base to trimming and J lost 4 bases, with 13 bases between them. CDR3 coding DNA: TGCGCCAGCAGCCAAGGACGGCAGGGTGGCACCGGGGAGCTGTTTTTT. This translates into CASSQGRQGGTGELFF.

This rearrangement joins TRBV9 to TRBJ1-2; maybe TRBD1 (5 bases). The CDR3 totals 14 residues. Germline V gives CDR1 SGDLS, CDR2 YYNGEE. V lost 3 bases, J lost 4 bases, and 13 bases lay in between. This CDR3 reads CASSEGYAGYGYTF. CDR3 in DNA: TGTGCCAGCAGCGAGGGGTACGCTGGCTATGGCTACACCTTC.

The chain joins TRBV7-2 to TRBJ1-3; D gene unclear. Germline assignment: CDR1 SGHTA and CDR2 FQGNSA. The CDR3 covers 15 residues. V dropped 5 bases and J dropped 0 bases, with 11 bases sitting between them. The CDR3 DNA reads TGTGCCAGCAGCCGTGACACGAGCTCTGGAAACACCATATATTTT. This codes for CASSRDTSSGNTIYF.

This clone showed up just a few times. J is TRBJ1-1 and V is TRBV27, with D possibly TRBD1 on 6 matching bases. V lost 6 bases to trimming and J lost 0 bases, with 17 bases between them. Germline CDR1 MNHEY, CDR2 SMNVEV (reference sequence). CDR3 length: 16 residues. The CDR3 DNA is TGTGCCAGCAGCCCAGGGGTGTCCCTCTTGAACACTGAAGCTTTCTTT. The encoded protein is CASSPGVSLLNTEAFF.

This chain uses TRBV28 with TRBJ2-5, with D perhaps TRBD2 (6 bases). Per germline, CDR1 MDHEN and CDR2 SYDVKM. Deletions cut 4 bases from V and 5 bases from J, with 11 bases between. The CDR3 loop spans 13 amino acids. CDR3 DNA: TGTGCCAGCAGTTCGGGACTCCCGGAGACCCAGTACTTC. Its protein is CASSSGLPETQYF.

Comment on this clone: The same CDR3 also results from other DNA sequences found in this sample. The V gene is TRBV19, the J gene TRBJ2-1; D is perhaps TRBD2 (5 bases). The CDR3 has 14 amino acids. V was clipped by 8 bases and J by 0 bases, with 11 bases between them. Germline CDR1 reads LNHDA; CDR2 reads SQIVND (reference sequence). In nucleotides, the CDR3 is TGTGCCAGTTGCCGGGATAGCTCCTACAATGAGCAGTTCTTC. Translating it yields CASCRDSSYNEQFF.

V and J are TRBV6-1 and TRBJ1-5; the D gene is possibly TRBD1 (5 bases). Germline V gives CDR1 MNHNS, CDR2 SASEGT. With 6 bases removed from V and 5 bases from J, the gap between germline ends came to 14 bases. The CDR3 sequence is 14 residues long. The CDR3: CASRSTAFDQPQHF. The CDR3 bases are TGTGCCAGCAGATCGACAGCGTTCGATCAGCCCCAGCATTTT.

On this clone: The sample holds other DNA sequences that translate to the same CDR3. V usage is TRBV11-3 and J usage is TRBJ2-1, with 11 positions matching TRBD2. Germline values: CDR1 SGHNT, CDR2 YENEEA. This CDR3 region has 15 residues. The V and J ends lost 5 bases and 3 bases, in that order; junction bases with no gene match: 3. The CDR3 DNA sequence: TGTGCCAGCAGCCCAGGACTAGCGGGCTACAATGAGCAGTTCTTC. It encodes CASSPGLAGYNEQFF.

The gene calls are TRBV5-1 and TRBJ2-3, with 9 bases identical to TRBD2. Germline V gives CDR1 SGHRS, CDR2 YFSETQ. The CDR3 loop spans 15 amino acids. Trimming took 0 bases from V and 7 from J; bases not matched to a gene: 6. The CDR3 loop reads CASSLEGSGGYTQYF. The CDR3 bases are TGCGCCAGCAGCTTGGAGGGTAGCGGGGGTTATACGCAGTATTTT. Together with reference TRBV5-1 and TRBJ2-3, the CDR3 gives the full variable domain: KAGVTQTPRYLIKTRGQQVTLSCSPISGHRSVSWYQQTPGQGLQFLFEYFSETQRNKGNFPGRFSGRQFSNSRSEMNVSTLELGDSALYLCASSLEGSGGYTQYFGPGTRLTVL.

The chain carries TRBV2 and TRBJ1-3, with D possibly being TRBD1 (5 bases). V was shortened by 6 bases and J by 2 bases, with 14 bases between the two germline ends. The CDR3 is made up of 15 amino acids. Germline CDR1 is SNHLY and CDR2 is FYNNEI. CDR3 DNA sequence: TGTGCCAGCAGGGGAGGGGCAACGGCTGGAAACACCATATATTTT. Its translation is CASRGGATAGNTIYF.

This clone was detected only a few times. CDR3 residues: CASSIAGSSEQYF. The CDR3 DNA follows: TGTGCCAGTAGTATAGCCGGGTCATCCGAGCAGTACTTC. This chain joins TRBV19 and TRBJ2-7; D is unresolved. This CDR3 has 13 amino acids. In germline, CDR1 is LNHDA, CDR2 SQIVND (reference sequence). Trimming removed 1 base at V and 6 bases at J, with 10 bases between.

Points on this clone: It may be a read error: a sequence one base away is much more abundant. This sequence joins TRBV6-5 and TRBJ1-2, with TRBD1 matching 7 bases. The V segment lost 0 bases and the J segment 8 bases; nucleotides outside the gene matches: 6. The CDR3 spans 14 residues. Germline loops: CDR1 MNHEY, CDR2 SVGAGI. For the CDR3, the DNA is TGTGCCAGCAGTTACTCGATACCAGGGGGGGGCTACACCTTC. Protein product: CASSYSIPGGGYTF.

V usage is TRBV7-2 and J usage is TRBJ2-1, with 7 bases matching TRBD2. The CDR3 length is 11 residues. After removal of 4 bases from V and 10 bases from J, the junction contained 1 base not matched to a gene. CDR1 SGHTA and CDR2 FQGNSA come from the germline V gene. Written as DNA, the CDR3 is TGTGCCAGCAGCTGGGGACTAGAGCAGTTCTTC. Translated, it gives CASSWGLEQFF.

The chain employs TRBV5-1 and TRBJ1-1, with no clear D. CDR3 length: 14 amino acids. Trimming took off 2 bases at V and 11 bases at J, with 19 bases between the two ends. The V gene's germline CDR1 is SGHRS and CDR2 YFSETQ. The CDR3 reads CASSFFRGLGRAFF. The CDR3 nucleotides are TGCGCCAGCAGCTTTTTTAGAGGATTGGGTCGGGCTTTCTTT.

This chain links TRBV5-4 with TRBJ1-3; perhaps TRBD1 as D (6 bases). The CDR3 runs 16 residues. V gave up 4 bases and J gave up 0 bases, with 14 bases separating them. Germline-derived CDR1 and CDR2 are SGHNT and YYREEE (reference sequence). The CDR3 DNA follows: TGTGCCAGCAGCGCGACAGGTACCGGCTCTGGAAACACCATATATTTT. Its protein is CASSATGTGSGNTIYF. Looking up the rest from reference TRBV5-4 and TRBJ1-3 gives the full variable domain: ETGVTQSPTHLIKTRGQQVTLRCSSQSGHNTVSWYQQALGQGPQFIFQYYREEENGRGNFPPRFSGLQFPNYSSELNVNALELDDSALYLCASSATGTGSGNTIYFGEGSWLTVV.

The chain is built from TRBV28 and TRBJ2-1, with 7 bases identical to TRBD2. The germline V gene encodes CDR1 MDHEN and CDR2 SYDVKM. V trimming: 4 bases; J trimming: 7 bases; junction bases outside the gene matches: 10. This CDR3 is 15 amino acids long. This CDR3 is CASSSAAGVRNEQFF. The DNA of the CDR3 is TGTGCCAGCAGTTCTGCGGCGGGAGTGCGGAATGAGCAGTTCTTC.